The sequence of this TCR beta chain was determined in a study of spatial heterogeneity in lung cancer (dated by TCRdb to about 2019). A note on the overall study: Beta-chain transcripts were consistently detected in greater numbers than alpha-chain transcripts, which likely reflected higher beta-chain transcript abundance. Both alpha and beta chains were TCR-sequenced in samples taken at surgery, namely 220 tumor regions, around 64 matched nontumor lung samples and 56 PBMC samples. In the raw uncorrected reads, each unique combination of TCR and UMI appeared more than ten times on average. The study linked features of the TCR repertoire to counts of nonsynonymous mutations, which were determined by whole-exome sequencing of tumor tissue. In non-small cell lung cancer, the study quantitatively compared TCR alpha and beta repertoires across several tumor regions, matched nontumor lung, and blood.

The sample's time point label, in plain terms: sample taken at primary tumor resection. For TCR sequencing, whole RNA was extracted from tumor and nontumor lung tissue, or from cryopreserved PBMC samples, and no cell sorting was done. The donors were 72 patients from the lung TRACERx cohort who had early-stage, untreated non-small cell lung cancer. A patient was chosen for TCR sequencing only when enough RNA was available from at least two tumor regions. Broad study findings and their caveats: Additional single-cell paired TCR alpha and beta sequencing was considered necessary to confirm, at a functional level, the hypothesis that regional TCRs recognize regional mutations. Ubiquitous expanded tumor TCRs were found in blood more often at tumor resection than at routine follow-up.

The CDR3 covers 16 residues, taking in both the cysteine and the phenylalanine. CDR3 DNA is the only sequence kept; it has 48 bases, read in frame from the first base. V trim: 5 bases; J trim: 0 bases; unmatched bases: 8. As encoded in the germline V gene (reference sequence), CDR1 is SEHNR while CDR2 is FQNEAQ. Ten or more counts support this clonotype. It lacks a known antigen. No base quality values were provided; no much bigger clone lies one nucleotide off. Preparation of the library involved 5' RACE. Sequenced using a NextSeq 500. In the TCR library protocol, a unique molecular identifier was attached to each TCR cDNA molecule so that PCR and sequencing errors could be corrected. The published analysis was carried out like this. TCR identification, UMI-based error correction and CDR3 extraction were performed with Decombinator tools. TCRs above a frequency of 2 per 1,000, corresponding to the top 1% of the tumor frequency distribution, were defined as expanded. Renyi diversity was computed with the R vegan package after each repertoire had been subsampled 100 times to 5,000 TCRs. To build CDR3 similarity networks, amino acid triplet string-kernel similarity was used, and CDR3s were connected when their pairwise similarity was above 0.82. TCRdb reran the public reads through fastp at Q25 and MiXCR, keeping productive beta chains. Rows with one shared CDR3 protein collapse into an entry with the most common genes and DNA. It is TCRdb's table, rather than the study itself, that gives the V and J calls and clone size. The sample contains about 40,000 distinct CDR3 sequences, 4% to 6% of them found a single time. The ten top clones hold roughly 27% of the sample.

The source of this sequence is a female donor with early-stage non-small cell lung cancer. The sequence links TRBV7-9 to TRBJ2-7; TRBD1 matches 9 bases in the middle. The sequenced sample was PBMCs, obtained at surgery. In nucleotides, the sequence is TGTGCCAGCAGCCCGTTTCCGGGACAGGGCTCCTACGAGCAGTACTTC. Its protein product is CASSPFPGQGSYEQYF.